The rows below give T cell receptor beta chains drawn from one sample of a study of T cell responses to AZD1222 COVID-19 vaccine. Libraries were prepared by immunoSEQ multiplex PCR; TCRdb keeps only in-frame clonotypes and omits some of them. The profile shows more than 60,000 clones, roughly four fifths of them singletons. Sequenced material: peripheral blood, taken 28 days after the second AZD1222 dose. All receptors derive from an adult who received the AZD1222 COVID-19 vaccine. Each CDR3 is given with its conserved first and last residue. D genes are given only for firm matches. Some rows have no size entry. The others give once, few or many, or a class for an expanded clone.

>.|TRBD1|TRBV19|TRBJ1-3
TGTGCCAGCGGCAGGACAGGGGTAGGAAACACCATATATTTT
CASGRTGVGNTIYF
>.|.|TRBV24-1|TRBJ2-5
TGTGCCACCAGTGCGGGCAGCAAAGAGACCCAGTACTTC
CATSAGSKETQYF
>.|.|TRBV19|TRBJ1-1
TGTGCCAGCCACATGAACACTGAAGCTTTCTTT
CASHMNTEAFF
>.|TRBD2|TRBV6-2/TRBV6-3|TRBJ2-7
TGTGCCAGCAGTGATCTCTTGCGGGAGGGATACGAGCAGTACTTC
CASSDLLREGYEQYF
>.|.|TRBV27|TRBJ2-2
TGTGCCAGCAGTTTAAATGGGATGGGCACCGGGGAGCTGTTTTTT
CASSLNGMGTGELFF
>.|TRBD1|TRBV18|TRBJ2-4
TGTGCCAGCTCATCCTCGACAGGGTTGGTCAAAAACATTCAGTACTTC
CASSSSTGLVKNIQYF
>.|.|TRBV20-1|TRBJ1-4
TGCAGTGCTAGAGGTAGAAAACTGTTTTTT
CSARGRKLFF
>.|.|TRBV9|TRBJ2-5
TGTGCCAGCAGCGTAGGGAAGGGGGGAGAGACCCAGTACTTC
CASSVGKGGETQYF
>.|.|TRBV25-1|TRBJ2-6
TGTGCCCACTTAGCTCCGGACAGCTCTGGGGCCAACGTCCTGACTTTC
CAHLAPDSSGANVLTF
>.|TRBD1|TRBV19|TRBJ2-1
TGTGCCAGTAGTGGACTGGGACAGGGGGCAGTTGGGGTTTACAATGAGCAGTTCTTC
CASSGLGQGAVGVYNEQFF
>.|.|TRBV28|TRBJ1-1
TGTGCCAGCAGTCCACCTCGCATGGGGGGCACTGAAGCTTTCTTT
CASSPPRMGGTEAFF
>.|TRBD2|TRBV6-2/TRBV6-3|TRBJ2-7
TGTGCCAGCAGTTCATTGGGGCTAGCGGGCCTTTCGGGGAACGAGCAGTACTTC
CASSSLGLAGLSGNEQYF
>.|.|TRBV3-1/TRBV3-2|TRBJ1-3
TGTGCCAGCAGCCAACCTTTTCTGACAGACTCTGGAAACACCATATATTTT
CASSQPFLTDSGNTIYF
>few|TRBD1|TRBV4-1|TRBJ2-4
TGCGCCAGCAGCCAAGGCGCCCTGACAGGGGGCGGAAACATTCAGTACTTC
CASSQGALTGGGNIQYF
>.|TRBD1|TRBV7-2|TRBJ2-7
TGTGCCAGCAGCTTAGCGCAGGGGGCAACGTACTTC
CASSLAQGATYF
>.|.|TRBV28|TRBJ1-1
TGTGCCAGCAACCTAGGGTTGGTTTTGATGAACACTGAAGCTTTCTTT
CASNLGLVLMNTEAFF
>.|TRBD1|TRBV19|TRBJ1-5
TGTGCCAGTAGCGACTGGGGACAGCTTAGCAATCAGCCCCAGCATTTT
CASSDWGQLSNQPQHF
>.|TRBD2|TRBV7-2|TRBJ2-1
TGTGCCAGCAGCTTAATCGTTACTAGCGGCAATGAGCAGTTCTTC
CASSLIVTSGNEQFF
>.|.|TRBV28|TRBJ1-5
TGTGCCAGCAAAATTGGCAATCAGCCCCAGCATTTT
CASKIGNQPQHF
>once|.|TRBV6-6|TRBJ1-1
TGTGCCAGCAGTTACTCAGGGGAGGACACTGAAGCTTTCTTT
CASSYSGEDTEAFF
>.|.|TRBV11-3|TRBJ1-3
TGTGCCAGCAGCTTACAGGGGGGAAACACCATATATTTT
CASSLQGGNTIYF
>.|.|TRBV6-6|TRBJ1-2
TGTGCCAGCAGTTACGGGCAGCTCGGCTACACCTTC
CASSYGQLGYTF
>.|TRBD1|TRBV7-6|TRBJ2-7
TGTGCCAGCAGTAAACAGGGGATGCACGAGCAGTACTTC
CASSKQGMHEQYF
>.|TRBD1|TRBV19|TRBJ1-1
TGTGCCACATCGGACAGGCCAAACACTGAAGCTTTCTTT
CATSDRPNTEAFF
>.|.|TRBV30|TRBJ1-4
TGTGCCTGGAGTGTAGGTCCTGCTGGGGGACCCCTTGCGTTTCCTGGAGAAAAACTGTTTTTT
CAWSVGPAGGPLAFPGEKLFF
>few|.|TRBV27|TRBJ2-1
TGTGCCAGCACCCGTACAGGGATAGGTGAGCAGTTCTTC
CASTRTGIGEQFF
>once|.|TRBV27|TRBJ2-1
TGTGCCAGCAAATTAGTCGGGGAGCAGTTCTTC
CASKLVGEQFF
>.|TRBD1|TRBV5-1|TRBJ1-2
TGCGCCAGCAGCTTGGGGGGACAGCGTTCTAACTATGGCTACACCTTC
CASSLGGQRSNYGYTF
>few|TRBD1|TRBV6-1|TRBJ2-6
TGTGCCAGCAGTGCCCGGGACAGGGGCATATCTGGGGCCAACGTCCTGACTTTC
CASSARDRGISGANVLTF
>.|.|TRBV18|TRBJ2-2
TGTGCCAGCTCACCCCAGGGAGCCGGGGAGCTGTTTTTT
CASSPQGAGELFF
>.|.|TRBV28|TRBJ1-2
TGTGCCAGCAGTTTCCCCCCTACCCTTACTCCGGGCTATGGCTACACCTTC
CASSFPPTLTPGYGYTF
>.|.|TRBV10-3|TRBJ2-1
TGTGCCATCAGTGAGAGGCGGGAAGGCAATGAGCAGTTCTTC
CAISERREGNEQFF
>.|.|TRBV6-2/TRBV6-3|TRBJ1-1
TGTGCCAGCAGTAGCGACGGGGGGTGGAACACTGAAGCTTTCTTT
CASSSDGGWNTEAFF
>.|TRBD1|TRBV28|TRBJ1-1
TGTGCCAGCAGTGGGGGTGGACAGGGGAAGAACACTGAAGCTTTCTTT
CASSGGGQGKNTEAFF
>.|.|TRBV6-1|TRBJ1-2
TGTGCCAGCAGTGAACACCTTGACAGTATTAAAGGCTACACCTTC
CASSEHLDSIKGYTF
>few|.|TRBV30|TRBJ1-2
TGTGCCTGGAGTGCCGGGAACTATGGCTACACCTTC
CAWSAGNYGYTF
>.|.|TRBV4-2|TRBJ1-4
TGTGCCAGCAGAGACGCCGCAACTAATGAAAAACTGTTTTTT
CASRDAATNEKLFF
>.|.|TRBV5-4|TRBJ2-3
TGTGCCAGCAGCTTGGAGGGCAGCGTCACAGATACGCAGTATTTT
CASSLEGSVTDTQYF
>.|TRBD1|TRBV7-3|TRBJ1-1
TGTGCCAGCAGCGGCACCTTCAGACAGGGGATTGTTGGCACTGAAGCTTTCTTT
CASSGTFRQGIVGTEAFF
>once|TRBD1|TRBV19|TRBJ2-3
TGTGCCAGTAGCTGGGACAGCCGAAGAGATACGCAGTATTTT
CASSWDSRRDTQYF
>once|.|TRBV19|TRBJ2-5
TGTGCCAGTAGTAACTTGCGCCAAGAGACCCAGTACTTC
CASSNLRQETQYF
>.|TRBD1|TRBV7-2|TRBJ1-2
TGTGCCAGCAGCTCCTCCGGACAGGCCGTTGGCTACACCTTC
CASSSSGQAVGYTF
>.|.|TRBV28|TRBJ2-7
TGTGCCAGCAGTTTTGCCCGTTACGAGCAGTACTTC
CASSFARYEQYF
>.|TRBD2|TRBV7-2|TRBJ2-1
TGTGCCAGCAGCTCCGGACTAGCGGATCACTACAATGAGCAGTTCTTC
CASSSGLADHYNEQFF
>.|TRBD2|TRBV5-1|TRBJ2-3
TGCGCCAGCAGCTTGGCAGCGGGAGGGAGGTGGGCTACAGATACGCAGTATTTT
CASSLAAGGRWATDTQYF
>.|.|TRBV6-2/TRBV6-3|TRBJ1-5
TGTGCCAGCAGTTACGGGATCCGCACGAATCAGCCCCAGCATTTT
CASSYGIRTNQPQHF
>.|.|TRBV7-2|TRBJ1-4
TGTGCCAGCAGCCGGGACGGGGTTGATGAAAAACTGTTTTTT
CASSRDGVDEKLFF
>few|TRBD1|TRBV18|TRBJ1-1
TGTGCCAGCTCAACGACAGGGTTGAACACTGAAGCTTTCTTT
CASSTTGLNTEAFF
>.|.|TRBV19|TRBJ2-6
TGTGCCAGTAGTTGGGGGGCCCCTGGGGCCAACGTCCTGACTTTC
CASSWGAPGANVLTF
>.|.|TRBV5-4|TRBJ1-1
TGTGCCAGCAGCTCTCAGGGTCCAACTGAAGCTTTCTTT
CASSSQGPTEAFF
>once|.|TRBV5-4|TRBJ1-1
TGTGCCAGCAGCTTTAGTGGGGGCACTGAAGCTTTCTTT
CASSFSGGTEAFF
>.|.|TRBV19|TRBJ1-5
TGTGCCAGTCATAACGGGGGTCAGCCCCAGCATTTT
CASHNGGQPQHF
>.|TRBD1|TRBV19|TRBJ1-1
TGTGCCAGTACCCTGACAGGGATCTACACTGAAGCTTTCTTT
CASTLTGIYTEAFF